A selection of T cell receptor beta chains follows, all from one sample in a study of neurological immune-mediated disorders. Using its own MiXCR run on the 5' RACE reads, TCRdb lists one record per CDR3 protein. The table has 27,000 or so distinct CDR3 sequences, over 12% seen once. The sample consisted of PBMCs. The receptors derive from a man aged 65-85 years in good health. Both conserved end residues are part of each CDR3. The D gene is left open where the match is weak. Clone sizes are given selectively: once, few, many, or a class where the clone is expanded.

J gene: TRBJ2-3; V gene: TRBV10-3; D gene: TRBD1; clone size: many; CDR3 DNA: TGTGCCATCAGTGAGCCGGGGACAGGAGGGACAGATACGCAGTATTTT; CDR3 protein: CAISEPGTGGTDTQYF
J gene: TRBJ2-1; V gene: TRBV11-2; D gene: TRBD2; clone size: many; CDR3 DNA: TGTGCCAGCAGCCTGCCGGGTAGCGGGGTTGGAAATGAGCAGTTCTTC; CDR3 protein: CASSLPGSGVGNEQFF
J gene: TRBJ2-3; V gene: TRBV2; D gene: .; clone size: .; CDR3 DNA: TGTGCCAGCACTGAGGTGCATGTCTTCACAGATACGCAGTATTTT; CDR3 protein: CASTEVHVFTDTQYF
J gene: TRBJ1-2; V gene: TRBV5-1; D gene: .; clone size: many; CDR3 DNA: TGCGCCAGCAGCTTGGGGGGAAACAGCTATGGCTACACCTTC; CDR3 protein: CASSLGGNSYGYTF
J gene: TRBJ2-2; V gene: TRBV12-3/TRBV12-4; D gene: .; clone size: many; CDR3 DNA: TGTGCCAGCCTCACGGACACCGGGGAGCTGTTTTTT; CDR3 protein: CASLTDTGELFF
J gene: TRBJ1-2; V gene: TRBV12-3/TRBV12-4; D gene: .; clone size: many; CDR3 DNA: TGTGCCAGCAGTTTCCGGGGGAGAGGCTATGGCTACACCTTC; CDR3 protein: CASSFRGRGYGYTF
J gene: TRBJ2-5; V gene: TRBV5-1; D gene: .; clone size: many; CDR3 DNA: TGCGCCAGCAGCGGGACAATTCAAGAGACCCAGTACTTC; CDR3 protein: CASSGTIQETQYF
J gene: TRBJ2-1; V gene: TRBV29-1; D gene: .; clone size: many; CDR3 DNA: TGCAGCGTTGAAGATTCAGGGGCGAGCTCCTACAATGAGCAGTTCTTC; CDR3 protein: CSVEDSGASSYNEQFF
J gene: TRBJ1-2; V gene: TRBV6-1; D gene: .; clone size: many; CDR3 DNA: TGTGCCAGCAGTGAAACACCCACCCCCTTCTATGGCTACACCTTC; CDR3 protein: CASSETPTPFYGYTF
J gene: TRBJ1-1; V gene: TRBV5-5; D gene: .; clone size: many; CDR3 DNA: TGTGCCAGCAGCTTGGAGTCATTAACTGAAGCTTTCTTT; CDR3 protein: CASSLESLTEAFF
J gene: TRBJ1-2; V gene: TRBV6-5; D gene: .; clone size: many; CDR3 DNA: TGTGCCAGCAGTTACGGTTATAGCGACTCTAACTATGGCTACACCTTC; CDR3 protein: CASSYGYSDSNYGYTF
J gene: TRBJ1-3; V gene: TRBV20-1; D gene: .; clone size: many; CDR3 DNA: TGCAGTGCTAGAATAGACTCTGGAAACACCATATATTTT; CDR3 protein: CSARIDSGNTIYF
J gene: TRBJ1-1; V gene: TRBV5-1; D gene: .; clone size: many; CDR3 DNA: TGCGCCAGCAGCTTGGGAGGGAACACTGAAGCTTTCTTT; CDR3 protein: CASSLGGNTEAFF
J gene: TRBJ1-1; V gene: TRBV12-3/TRBV12-4; D gene: .; clone size: once; CDR3 DNA: TGTGCCAGCAGTTTACAAATGAACACTGAAGCTTTCTTT; CDR3 protein: CASSLQMNTEAFF
J gene: TRBJ2-7; V gene: TRBV7-2; D gene: .; clone size: many; CDR3 DNA: TGTGCCAGCAGCGTCGGGATCTCCTACGAGCAGTACTTC; CDR3 protein: CASSVGISYEQYF
J gene: TRBJ2-2; V gene: TRBV6-5; D gene: .; clone size: many; CDR3 DNA: TGTGCCAGCAGCAACTTGGGGGTAAACACCGGGGAGCTGTTTTTT; CDR3 protein: CASSNLGVNTGELFF
J gene: TRBJ1-4; V gene: TRBV7-2; D gene: .; clone size: many; CDR3 DNA: TGTGCCAGCAGCGCCCGGCGAGGTGTTAATGAAAAACTGTTTTTT; CDR3 protein: CASSARRGVNEKLFF
J gene: TRBJ1-1; V gene: TRBV14; D gene: .; clone size: many; CDR3 DNA: TGTGCCAGCAGCCGAAAAGGTTTTAGCACTGAAGCTTTCTTT; CDR3 protein: CASSRKGFSTEAFF
J gene: TRBJ1-2; V gene: TRBV3-1; D gene: .; clone size: medium-sized; CDR3 DNA: TGTGCCAGCCGGGGGGGGTATGGCTACACCTTC; CDR3 protein: CASRGGYGYTF
J gene: TRBJ2-1; V gene: TRBV7-2; D gene: TRBD1; clone size: many; CDR3 DNA: TGTGCCAGCAGCGCCGGGACAGGGCTGAATGAGCAGTTCTTC; CDR3 protein: CASSAGTGLNEQFF
J gene: TRBJ1-6; V gene: TRBV5-1; D gene: .; clone size: many; CDR3 DNA: TGCGCCAGCAGCTGGTCGCAGGGAAGAGAATCACCCCTCCACTTT; CDR3 protein: CASSWSQGRESPLHF
J gene: TRBJ1-1; V gene: TRBV6-2/TRBV6-3; D gene: .; clone size: many; CDR3 DNA: TGTGCCAGCAGTTATGACAGGAACACTGAAGCTTTCTTT; CDR3 protein: CASSYDRNTEAFF